A selection of T cell receptor beta chains follows, all from one sample in a study of shared clonotypes between healthy human individuals. Using immunoSEQ multiplex PCR, the repertoire was profiled, and TCRdb retains in-frame clones only, with some absent. The top ten clones hold approximately 22% of a sample with 550,000 to 750,000 clones, about 90% of them seen once. Sequencing input: naive CD8+ T cells sorted from blood. The receptors stem from a man younger than 45 in good health. Both conserved end residues are part of each CDR3. A D gene is named only where the DNA matches it firmly. Only part of the rows carry a size: once, few, many, or a class if the clone is expanded.

v_gene	d_gene	j_gene	abundance	len	CDR3aa	CDR3nt
TRBV6-1	-	TRBJ1-1	-	12	CASMKRGTEAFF	TGTGCCAGCATGAAAAGGGGCACTGAAGCTTTCTTT
TRBV7-9	-	TRBJ1-2	-	15	CASSPKTAFNYGYTF	TGTGCCAGCAGCCCAAAAACGGCGTTTAACTATGGCTACACCTTC
TRBV4-2	-	TRBJ2-2	-	13	CASSHPRGGELFF	TGTGCCAGCAGCCACCCACGAGGCGGGGAGCTGTTTTTT
TRBV4-1	-	TRBJ2-1	-	16	CASSHPDGFSYNEQFF	TGCGCCAGCAGCCATCCCGACGGCTTCTCCTACAATGAGCAGTTCTTC
TRBV13	-	TRBJ2-1	-	17	CASSLGSSHSSYNEQFF	TGTGCCAGCAGCTTAGGCTCTAGCCACTCCTCCTACAATGAGCAGTTCTTC
TRBV27	TRBD1	TRBJ2-7	-	13	CASSKGQSYEQYF	TGTGCCAGCAGTAAGGGACAGTCCTACGAGCAGTACTTC
TRBV27	TRBD1	TRBJ2-7	once	14	CASSLARTGREQYF	TGTGCCAGCAGTTTGGCCCGGACAGGGCGAGAGCAGTACTTC
TRBV4-1	TRBD2	TRBJ2-7	-	15	CASRVLAGDLYEQYF	TGCGCCAGCCGAGTACTAGCGGGAGATCTCTACGAGCAGTACTTC
TRBV25-1	-	TRBJ2-7	-	11	CASSVTYEQYF	TGTGCCAGCAGTGTTACCTACGAGCAGTACTTC
TRBV10-3	TRBD1	TRBJ1-2	-	17	CAISDGTGKVLIPGYTF	TGTGCCATCAGTGATGGGACAGGGAAAGTCCTTATTCCTGGCTACACCTTC
TRBV28	-	TRBJ2-7	-	14	CASRQPGGSYEQYF	TGTGCCAGCAGACAACCCGGGGGCAGCTACGAGCAGTACTTC
TRBV29-1	TRBD1	TRBJ2-2	-	14	CSVAPTGPTGELFF	TGCAGCGTTGCCCCGACAGGGCCTACCGGGGAGCTGTTTTTT
TRBV7-2	TRBD2	TRBJ2-1	-	18	CASSTLGGVSSSYNEQFF	TGTGCCAGCAGCACCCTGGGGGGGGTGTCGAGCTCCTACAATGAGCAGTTCTTC
TRBV7-8	-	TRBJ2-5	-	19	CASRRHVRRSGISQETQYF	TGTGCCAGCAGGCGGCATGTCCGAAGATCGGGGATTTCCCAAGAGACCCAGTACTTC
TRBV29-1	TRBD1	TRBJ2-5	-	16	CSVVFTETGGEETQYF	TGCAGCGTTGTTTTCACGGAGACAGGGGGAGAAGAGACCCAGTACTTC
TRBV5-4	TRBD2	TRBJ2-1	-	15	CASSLSLAGGGEQFF	TGTGCCAGCAGCTTGTCCCTAGCGGGAGGGGGTGAGCAGTTCTTC
TRBV7-8	TRBD1	TRBJ1-4	-	16	CASRTGRDRAFEKLFF	TGTGCCAGCAGAACGGGGAGGGACAGGGCTTTCGAAAAACTGTTTTTT
TRBV7-8	TRBD2	TRBJ2-1	-	15	CASSSSGRGDNEQFF	TGTGCCAGCAGCAGCAGCGGGAGGGGGGACAATGAGCAGTTCTTC
TRBV28	-	TRBJ2-7	-	15	CASSLGRAASYEQYF	TGTGCCAGCAGTTTGGGCAGGGCGGCCTCCTACGAGCAGTACTTC
TRBV6-5	-	TRBJ2-5	once	15	CASSRTAGDGETQYF	TGTGCCAGCTCTAGGACGGCAGGGGATGGAGAGACCCAGTACTTC
TRBV7-3	-	TRBJ2-7	-	13	CASSSDWQEEQYF	TGTGCCAGCAGCTCCGACTGGCAGGAAGAGCAGTACTTC
TRBV11-2	TRBD2	TRBJ2-7	-	16	CASSNLGLADPYEQYF	TGTGCCAGCAGCAACCTGGGACTAGCGGACCCCTACGAGCAGTACTTC
TRBV6-5	-	TRBJ2-3	once	16	CASSYSLFGRTDTQYF	TGTGCCAGCAGTTACTCTTTATTCGGGCGCACAGATACGCAGTATTTT
TRBV10-3	-	TRBJ1-1	few	13	CAISGPMNTEAFF	TGTGCCATCAGCGGGCCCATGAACACTGAAGCTTTCTTT
TRBV6-4	TRBD1	TRBJ2-7	-	12	CASNWTGAEQYF	TGTGCCAGCAACTGGACAGGGGCCGAGCAGTACTTC
TRBV6-1	-	TRBJ2-2	once	16	CASSEAPAWDTGELFF	TGTGCCAGCAGTGAAGCGCCGGCCTGGGACACCGGGGAGCTGTTTTTT
TRBV7-6	-	TRBJ2-7	-	16	CASSLAGEGLLYEQYF	TGTGCCAGCAGCTTAGCGGGTGAGGGGTTATTGTACGAGCAGTACTTC
TRBV6-5	-	TRBJ2-1	-	12	CASSDGNNEQFF	TGTGCCAGCAGTGACGGAAACAATGAGCAGTTCTTC